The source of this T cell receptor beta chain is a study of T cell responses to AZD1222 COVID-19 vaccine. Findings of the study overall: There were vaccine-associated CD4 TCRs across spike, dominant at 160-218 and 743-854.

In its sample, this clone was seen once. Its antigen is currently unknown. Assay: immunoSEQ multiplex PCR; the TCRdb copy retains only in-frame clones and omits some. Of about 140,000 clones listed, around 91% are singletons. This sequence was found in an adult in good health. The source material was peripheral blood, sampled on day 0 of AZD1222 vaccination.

For the CDR3, the DNA is TGTGCCAGCCGACGTAATAGCAATCAGCCCCAGCATTTT. Translated, it gives CASRRNSNQPQHF. The chain uses TRBV28 and TRBJ1-5; no clear D gene. The CDR3 is 13 amino acids. Trimming left V 8 bases short and J 0 bases short, with 8 bases between. CDR1 and CDR2 from the germline V gene are MDHEN and SYDVKM.